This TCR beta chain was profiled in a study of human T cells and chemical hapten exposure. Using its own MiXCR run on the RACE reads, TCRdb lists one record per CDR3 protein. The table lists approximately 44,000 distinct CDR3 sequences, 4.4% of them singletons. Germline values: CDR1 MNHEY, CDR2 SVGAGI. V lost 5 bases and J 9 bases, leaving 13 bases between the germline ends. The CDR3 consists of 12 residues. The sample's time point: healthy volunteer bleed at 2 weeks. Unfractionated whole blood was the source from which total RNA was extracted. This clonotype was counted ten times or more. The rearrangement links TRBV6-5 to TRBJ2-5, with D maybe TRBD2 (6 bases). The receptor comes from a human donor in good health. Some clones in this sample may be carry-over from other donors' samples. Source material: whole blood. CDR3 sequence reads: CASSTTQRAQYF. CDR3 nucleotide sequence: TGTGCCAGCAGTACGACTCAGCGGGCCCAGTACTTC.